The rows below give T cell receptor beta chains drawn from one sample of a study of graft-versus-host responses after intestinal transplantation. The antigens of these receptors remain unknown. Profiling relied on immunoSEQ multiplex PCR, and the TCRdb table lists in-frame clones only, not all of them. The sample yields about 93,000 clones, 85% to 95% seen once. The input for sequencing was unstimulated CD8+ T cells sorted from spleen or lymph node cells, taken before intestinal transplant. These receptor sequences come from a human donor who received an intestinal transplant. Both conserved end residues are part of each CDR3. D genes are given only for firm matches. The size entry is marked missing in some rows and otherwise reads once, few, many or a size class.

J: TRBJ2-7; D: TRBD2; length: 15; V: TRBV4-2; size: NA; CDR3: CASSQETSGTSEQYF; DNA: TGTGCCAGCAGCCAAGAAACTAGCGGGACTTCCGAGCAGTACTTC
J: TRBJ2-7; D: NA; length: 13; V: TRBV27; size: NA; CDR3: CASSLVQGYEQYF; DNA: TGTGCCAGCAGTTTAGTGCAGGGATACGAGCAGTACTTC
J: TRBJ2-7; D: NA; length: 12; V: TRBV30; size: NA; CDR3: CAWRPHVAEQYF; DNA: TGTGCCTGGAGACCTCACGTAGCAGAGCAGTACTTC
J: TRBJ2-7; D: TRBD2; length: 15; V: TRBV19; size: NA; CDR3: CASSIAAGGIYEQYF; DNA: TGTGCCAGTAGTATTGCAGCGGGAGGTATTTACGAGCAGTACTTC
J: TRBJ2-7; D: NA; length: 13; V: TRBV27; size: NA; CDR3: CASSLLPGGEQYF; DNA: TGTGCCAGCAGTCTTCTACCCGGGGGCGAGCAGTACTTC
J: TRBJ2-1; D: TRBD2; length: 18; V: TRBV29-1; size: NA; CDR3: CSVDTLAGGPRTYNEQFF; DNA: TGCAGCGTCGATACTCTAGCGGGGGGGCCAAGGACTTACAATGAGCAGTTCTTC
J: TRBJ2-7; D: TRBD2; length: 15; V: TRBV7-2; size: NA; CDR3: CASSLEAGGPGEQYF; DNA: TGTGCCAGCAGCTTAGAGGCGGGGGGGCCGGGCGAGCAGTACTTC
J: TRBJ1-2; D: NA; length: 17; V: TRBV6-1; size: NA; CDR3: CASSEGRSGKGNYGYTF; DNA: TGTGCCAGCAGTGAAGGTCGGTCAGGGAAGGGAAACTATGGCTACACCTTC
J: TRBJ1-5; D: NA; length: 13; V: TRBV19; size: NA; CDR3: CASSPGPNQPQHF; DNA: TGTGCCAGTAGCCCGGGTCCCAATCAGCCCCAGCATTTT
J: TRBJ2-2; D: TRBD2; length: 21; V: TRBV13; size: NA; CDR3: CASSLGRNLGLAGFGSGELFF; DNA: TGTGCCAGCAGCTTAGGCCGTAATTTAGGACTAGCGGGATTCGGGTCCGGGGAGCTGTTTTTT
J: TRBJ2-6; D: TRBD1; length: 18; V: TRBV27; size: NA; CDR3: CASSLSGTGYSGANVLTF; DNA: TGTGCCAGCAGTTTATCAGGGACAGGGTACTCTGGGGCCAACGTCCTGACTTTC
J: TRBJ2-7; D: TRBD1; length: 14; V: TRBV10-3; size: NA; CDR3: CATGTGTGQYEQYF; DNA: TGTGCCACCGGAACCGGGACAGGGCAGTACGAGCAGTACTTC
J: TRBJ2-1; D: TRBD2; length: 14; V: TRBV10-2; size: NA; CDR3: CASSLAGGPDEQFF; DNA: TGCGCCAGCAGTTTAGCGGGAGGGCCGGATGAGCAGTTCTTC
J: TRBJ2-5; D: NA; length: 14; V: TRBV5-6; size: NA; CDR3: CASSLGALRETQYF; DNA: TGTGCCAGCAGCTTGGGGGCTCTGCGAGAGACCCAGTACTTC
J: TRBJ2-7; D: NA; length: 16; V: TRBV19; size: NA; CDR3: CASSMVLGLSLYEQYF; DNA: TGTGCCAGTAGTATGGTGTTGGGACTCAGCCTCTACGAGCAGTACTTC
J: TRBJ2-7; D: TRBD2; length: 15; V: TRBV4-1; size: once; CDR3: CASSQGAGREDEQYF; DNA: TGCGCCAGCAGCCAAGGGGCCGGGAGGGAGGACGAGCAGTACTTC
J: TRBJ2-1; D: TRBD1; length: 18; V: TRBV7-9; size: NA; CDR3: CASSSNHVRQGAYNEQFF; DNA: TGTGCCAGCAGCTCAAACCATGTTAGACAGGGGGCCTACAATGAGCAGTTCTTC
J: TRBJ2-7; D: TRBD1; length: 14; V: TRBV5-1; size: NA; CDR3: CASSLGQGGYEQYF; DNA: TGCGCCAGCAGCCTCGGACAGGGGGGCTACGAGCAGTACTTC
J: TRBJ1-4; D: NA; length: 14; V: TRBV10-1; size: NA; CDR3: CASSPTVGGEKLFF; DNA: TGCGCCAGCAGTCCCACAGTCGGGGGTGAAAAACTGTTTTTT
J: TRBJ2-7; D: TRBD1; length: 14; V: TRBV5-6; size: NA; CDR3: CASSFGRGTYEQYF; DNA: TGTGCCAGCAGCTTTGGCAGGGGGACCTACGAGCAGTACTTC
J: TRBJ1-5; D: NA; length: 15; V: TRBV11-2; size: NA; CDR3: CASSLSRGSNQPQHF; DNA: TGTGCCAGCAGCTTGTCTCGGGGAAGCAATCAGCCCCAGCATTTT
J: TRBJ2-7; D: TRBD1; length: 14; V: TRBV27; size: NA; CDR3: CASSLQGADYRPFF; DNA: TGTGCCAGCAGTTTACAGGGGGCGGACTATCGACCATTCTTC
J: TRBJ1-5; D: NA; length: 14; V: TRBV2; size: NA; CDR3: CASSEGQINQPQHF; DNA: TGTGCCAGCAGTGAAGGACAGATAAATCAGCCCCAGCATTTT
J: TRBJ2-7; D: NA; length: 13; V: TRBV27; size: NA; CDR3: CASSTIAPYEQYF; DNA: TGTGCCAGCAGCACAATCGCCCCTTACGAGCAGTACTTC
J: TRBJ1-2; D: NA; length: 17; V: TRBV9; size: NA; CDR3: CASSVGTSGFLNYGYTF; DNA: TGTGCCAGCAGCGTAGGAACCTCAGGCTTCTTAAACTATGGCTACACCTTC
J: TRBJ1-1; D: NA; length: 12; V: TRBV7-9; size: NA; CDR3: CASSLSVTEAFF; DNA: TGTGCCAGCAGCTTATCAGTCACTGAAGCTTTCTTT
J: TRBJ1-4; D: NA; length: 16; V: TRBV5-6; size: NA; CDR3: CASSFQERTAVEKLFF; DNA: TGTGCCAGCAGCTTCCAGGAGAGGACAGCGGTAGAAAAACTGTTTTTT
J: TRBJ2-7; D: NA; length: 14; V: TRBV5-6; size: NA; CDR3: CASRPRDTTYEQYF; DNA: TGTGCCAGCAGACCCCGGGACACCACCTACGAGCAGTACTTC
J: TRBJ1-5; D: NA; length: 15; V: TRBV30; size: NA; CDR3: CAWSDGAISNQPQHF; DNA: TGTGCCTGGAGCGATGGGGCTATCAGCAATCAGCCCCAGCATTTT
J: TRBJ1-5; D: TRBD1; length: 14; V: TRBV28; size: NA; CDR3: CASPQGQGNQPQHF; DNA: TGTGCCAGCCCCCAAGGACAGGGGAATCAGCCCCAGCATTTT
J: TRBJ1-2; D: TRBD1; length: 14; V: TRBV27; size: NA; CDR3: CASTLLGQGTGYTF; DNA: TGTGCCAGCACCTTATTGGGACAGGGAACTGGCTACACCTTC
J: TRBJ1-2; D: TRBD1; length: 13; V: TRBV30; size: NA; CDR3: CAWSEGAGLGYTF; DNA: TGTGCCTGGAGTGAGGGGGCAGGATTAGGCTACACCTTC
J: TRBJ2-7; D: NA; length: 13; V: TRBV11-2; size: NA; CDR3: CASSLGADYEQYF; DNA: TGTGCCAGCAGCTTAGGTGCGGACTACGAGCAGTACTTC
J: TRBJ2-1; D: TRBD2; length: 15; V: TRBV27; size: NA; CDR3: CASSPGLAAYNEQFF; DNA: TGTGCCAGCAGTCCGGGACTAGCGGCCTACAATGAGCAGTTCTTC
J: TRBJ2-7; D: TRBD1; length: 13; V: TRBV27; size: NA; CDR3: CASSSGTGGEQYF; DNA: TGTGCCAGCAGCTCCGGGACAGGGGGAGAGCAGTACTTC
J: TRBJ2-7; D: NA; length: 15; V: TRBV5-8; size: NA; CDR3: CASSLAVAEVYEQYF; DNA: TGTGCCAGCAGCTTGGCGGTCGCCGAGGTCTACGAGCAGTACTTC
J: TRBJ2-7; D: TRBD2; length: 16; V: TRBV7-9; size: NA; CDR3: CASSPFAGGSSYEQYF; DNA: TGTGCCAGCAGCCCCTTCGCTGGCGGGAGCTCCTACGAGCAGTACTTC
J: TRBJ2-1; D: TRBD2; length: 17; V: TRBV5-4; size: NA; CDR3: CASSLELAGGEDNEQFF; DNA: TGTGCCAGCAGCTTGGAGCTAGCGGGAGGTGAGGACAATGAGCAGTTCTTC
J: TRBJ2-1; D: NA; length: 16; V: TRBV6-5; size: NA; CDR3: CASSYSGGASYNEQFF; DNA: TGTGCCAGCAGTTACTCGGGGGGAGCCTCCTACAATGAGCAGTTCTTC
J: TRBJ2-1; D: TRBD2; length: 14; V: TRBV29-1; size: once; CDR3: CSVRLAGHYNEQFF; DNA: TGCAGCGTACGATTAGCGGGGCACTACAATGAGCAGTTCTTC
J: TRBJ2-1; D: TRBD1; length: 15; V: TRBV19; size: NA; CDR3: CASSITGQGYNEQFF; DNA: TGTGCCAGTAGTATAACCGGACAGGGGTACAATGAGCAGTTCTTC
J: TRBJ2-1; D: NA; length: 16; V: TRBV14; size: NA; CDR3: CASSQLLSTSPNEQFF; DNA: TGTGCCAGCAGCCAACTTCTCTCGACTAGTCCCAATGAGCAGTTCTTC
J: TRBJ1-1; D: NA; length: 16; V: TRBV7-3; size: NA; CDR3: CASSPTHGSWNTEAFF; DNA: TGTGCCAGCAGCCCAACCCATGGCTCATGGAACACTGAAGCTTTCTTT
J: TRBJ2-7; D: NA; length: 16; V: TRBV4-2; size: NA; CDR3: CASSQDQLAILYEQYF; DNA: TGTGCCAGCAGCCAAGATCAGTTAGCCATCCTCTACGAGCAGTACTTC
J: TRBJ1-4; D: NA; length: 12; V: TRBV9; size: NA; CDR3: CASSLSGAELFF; DNA: TGTGCCAGCAGCCTGTCAGGGGCAGAACTGTTTTTT
J: TRBJ1-2; D: TRBD1; length: 13; V: TRBV5-6; size: NA; CDR3: CASSFRDSLRYTF; DNA: TGTGCCAGCAGCTTTCGGGACAGCCTACGCTACACCTTC
J: TRBJ2-1; D: NA; length: 14; V: TRBV7-6; size: NA; CDR3: CASSLAGGYNEQFF; DNA: TGTGCCAGCAGCTTAGCGGGAGGCTACAATGAGCAGTTCTTC
J: TRBJ2-7; D: NA; length: 13; V: TRBV10-3; size: NA; CDR3: CAISVAPEYEQYF; DNA: TGTGCCATCAGTGTGGCCCCGGAGTACGAGCAGTACTTC
J: TRBJ2-5; D: NA; length: 14; V: TRBV6-5; size: once; CDR3: CASSGDYGKETQYF; DNA: TGTGCCAGCAGCGGGGATTACGGGAAAGAGACCCAGTACTTC
J: TRBJ1-3; D: NA; length: 14; V: TRBV6-1; size: NA; CDR3: CASSRGFSGNTIYF; DNA: TGTGCCAGCAGTCGGGGGTTCTCTGGAAACACCATATATTTT
J: TRBJ2-7; D: TRBD2; length: 15; V: TRBV27; size: once; CDR3: CASSYSGGAGWEQYF; DNA: TGTGCCAGCAGTTATAGCGGGGGGGCCGGATGGGAGCAGTACTTC
J: TRBJ1-6; D: NA; length: 16; V: TRBV30; size: NA; CDR3: CAWSVDGGTYNSPLHF; DNA: TGTGCCTGGAGTGTTGATGGGGGCACCTATAATTCACCCCTCCACTTT
J: TRBJ2-1; D: NA; length: 15; V: TRBV19; size: NA; CDR3: CASSIWDSTFNEQFF; DNA: TGTGCCAGTAGTATTTGGGACTCGACCTTCAATGAGCAGTTCTTC
J: TRBJ2-7; D: NA; length: 14; V: TRBV6-6; size: NA; CDR3: CASTQSGEGYEQYF; DNA: TGTGCCAGCACTCAATCAGGGGAGGGCTACGAGCAGTACTTC
J: TRBJ1-2; D: NA; length: 12; V: TRBV21-1; size: NA; CDR3: CASHTVHYGYTF; DNA: TGTGCCAGCCACACAGTCCACTATGGCTACACCTTC
J: TRBJ2-5; D: NA; length: 12; V: TRBV13; size: NA; CDR3: CASSSRTETQYF; DNA: TGTGCCAGCAGCTCGCGAACGGAGACCCAGTACTTC
J: TRBJ1-3; D: NA; length: 15; V: TRBV19; size: NA; CDR3: CASTPDSLSGNTIYF; DNA: TGTGCCAGTACCCCGGACAGCCTCTCTGGAAACACCATATATTTT
J: TRBJ1-6; D: NA; length: 15; V: TRBV14; size: NA; CDR3: CASSQVRGKYSPLHF; DNA: TGTGCCAGCAGCCAAGTCCGGGGAAAGTATTCACCCCTCCACTTT
J: TRBJ2-7; D: NA; length: 15; V: TRBV7-2; size: NA; CDR3: CASSGEDLTSYEQYF; DNA: TGTGCCAGCAGCGGGGAGGACCTTACCTCCTACGAGCAGTACTTC
J: TRBJ2-5; D: NA; length: 14; V: TRBV15; size: NA; CDR3: CATSRAQGQETQYF; DNA: TGTGCCACCAGCAGAGCTCAGGGCCAAGAGACCCAGTACTTC